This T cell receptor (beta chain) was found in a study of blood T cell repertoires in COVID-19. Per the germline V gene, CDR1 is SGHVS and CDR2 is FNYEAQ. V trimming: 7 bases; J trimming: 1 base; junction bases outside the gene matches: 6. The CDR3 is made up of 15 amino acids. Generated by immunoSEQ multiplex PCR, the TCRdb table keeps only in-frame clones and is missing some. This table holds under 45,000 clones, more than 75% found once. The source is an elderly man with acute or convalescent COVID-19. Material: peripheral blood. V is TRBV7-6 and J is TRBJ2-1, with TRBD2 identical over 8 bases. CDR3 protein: CASTAGLGSYNEQFF. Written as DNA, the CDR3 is TGTGCCAGCACTGCGGGACTAGGGTCCTACAATGAGCAGTTCTTC.